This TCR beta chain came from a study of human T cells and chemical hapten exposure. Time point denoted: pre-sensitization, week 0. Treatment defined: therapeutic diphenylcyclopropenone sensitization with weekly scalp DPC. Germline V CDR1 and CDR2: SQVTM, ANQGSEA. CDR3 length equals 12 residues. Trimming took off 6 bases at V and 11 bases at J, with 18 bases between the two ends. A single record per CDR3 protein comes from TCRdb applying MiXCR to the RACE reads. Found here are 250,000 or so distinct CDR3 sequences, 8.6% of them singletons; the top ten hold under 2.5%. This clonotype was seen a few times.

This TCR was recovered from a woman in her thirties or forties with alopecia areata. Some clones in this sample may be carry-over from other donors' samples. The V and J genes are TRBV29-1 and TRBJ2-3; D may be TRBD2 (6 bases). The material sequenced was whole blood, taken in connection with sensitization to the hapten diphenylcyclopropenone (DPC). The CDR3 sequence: CSVETGTPGQYF. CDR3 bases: TGCAGCGTAGAGACCGGGACTCCAGGGCAGTATTTT.